This is a list of T cell receptor beta chains from one sample in a study of blood T cell repertoires in COVID-19. Some clones are missing from TCRdb's copy, which holds only in-frame ones; the method was immunoSEQ multiplex PCR. The sample includes some 130,000 clones, roughly 90% seen only once; the top ten take around 3.8%. The sample comprised peripheral blood. The source is a man aged 45-65 years with active COVID-19. Both conserved end residues are part of each CDR3. The D gene is left open where the match is weak. Clone size is shown for a subset of rows, as once, few, many or a class of expanded clone.

V gene,D gene,J gene,clone size,CDR3 DNA,CDR3 protein
TRBV7-8,NA,TRBJ2-3,NA,TGTGCCAGCAGCTTAGTTGACACCTCTAGCACAGATACGCAGTATTTT,CASSLVDTSSTDTQYF
TRBV2,TRBD1,TRBJ1-4,NA,TGTGCCAGCAGACTACCCCGGACAGGAAAAGGACTATTGGATGAAAAACTGTTTTTT,CASRLPRTGKGLLDEKLFF
TRBV24-1,NA,TRBJ2-1,NA,TGTGCCACCAGCGGGGGACCCTCCTACAATGAGCAGTTCTTC,CATSGGPSYNEQFF
TRBV7-9,TRBD1,TRBJ2-7,NA,TGTGCCAGCAGCTCAGGACAGGGTGTCTACGAGCAGTACTTC,CASSSGQGVYEQYF
TRBV5-8,TRBD1,TRBJ1-1,NA,TGTGCCAGCAGCTTCGGGACAGTTAACACTGAAGCTTTCTTT,CASSFGTVNTEAFF
TRBV7-8,NA,TRBJ2-1,NA,TGTGCCAGCAGCCCGTTGAGACAGAGCTCCTACAATGAGCAGTTCTTC,CASSPLRQSSYNEQFF
TRBV15,NA,TRBJ1-5,NA,TGTGCCACCAGCAGGGACTGGGGGGGCGGTCAGCCCCAGCATTTT,CATSRDWGGGQPQHF
TRBV7-6,TRBD2,TRBJ2-7,NA,TGTGCCAGCAGCCCGGGGACTAGCTCATACGAGCAGTACTTC,CASSPGTSSYEQYF
TRBV7-9,TRBD2,TRBJ2-1,once,TGTGCCAGCAGCTTCGTCCCGGGACTAGCGGCCAATGAGCAGTTCTTC,CASSFVPGLAANEQFF
TRBV27,NA,TRBJ1-1,NA,TGTGCCAGCAGTTACATCGGAGGCAACACTGAAGCTTTCTTT,CASSYIGGNTEAFF
TRBV30,NA,TRBJ1-5,NA,TGTGCCTGGAGTGTCCAGGGAAATCAGCCCCAGCATTTT,CAWSVQGNQPQHF
TRBV6-5,NA,TRBJ2-1,NA,TGTGCCAGCAGGGTGGACAGCGATTGGTACAATGAGCAGTTCTTC,CASRVDSDWYNEQFF
TRBV11-3,NA,TRBJ2-1,NA,TGTGCCAGCAGCCGCGATGGGGGCCCAACCAATGAGCAGTTCTTC,CASSRDGGPTNEQFF
TRBV2,NA,TRBJ2-3,NA,TGTGCCAGCAGGTACAGGGACCTTTCCACAGATACGCAGTATTTT,CASRYRDLSTDTQYF
TRBV24-1,TRBD2,TRBJ2-1,NA,TGTGCCACACGGGGGGCGGGAGGCTACAATGAGCAGTTCTTC,CATRGAGGYNEQFF
TRBV5-4,TRBD1,TRBJ1-2,NA,TGTGCCAGCAGCTTATGGGGACAGGGAGAGTATGGCTACACCTTC,CASSLWGQGEYGYTF
TRBV4-2,TRBD1,TRBJ1-4,NA,TGTGCCAGCAGCCAAATGACAGGGGGCGGGATGGTGACTAATGAAAAACTGTTTTTT,CASSQMTGGGMVTNEKLFF
TRBV27,NA,TRBJ1-6,few,TGTGCCAGCAGTTATAGACAGTATAATTCACCCCTCCACTTT,CASSYRQYNSPLHF
TRBV19,NA,TRBJ2-1,NA,TGTGCCAGTAGTATAGGGAGCATCAATGAGCAGTTCTTC,CASSIGSINEQFF
TRBV5-1,NA,TRBJ2-2,NA,TGCGCCAGCAGCTCCCAGGGGCCAGACACCGGGGAGCTGTTTTTT,CASSSQGPDTGELFF
TRBV13,NA,TRBJ2-3,NA,TGTGCCAGCAGCCTTGGACTACCCACAGATACGCAGTATTTT,CASSLGLPTDTQYF
TRBV5-1,NA,TRBJ2-1,NA,TGCGCCAGCAGCATGGACAGATGGGATGAGCAGTTCTTC,CASSMDRWDEQFF
TRBV30,TRBD1,TRBJ1-1,once,TGTGCCTGGAACCTTTGGACAGGGGGGAACACTGAAGCTTTCTTT,CAWNLWTGGNTEAFF
TRBV6-6,NA,TRBJ1-1,NA,TGTGCCAGCAGTCATAATGACAGATGGACTGAAGCTTTCTTT,CASSHNDRWTEAFF
TRBV9,NA,TRBJ1-5,NA,TGTGCCAGCAGCGTAGGTCACAGGGACCAGCCCCAGCATTTT,CASSVGHRDQPQHF
TRBV18,NA,TRBJ2-1,once,TGTGCCAGCTCACCATCCCCCGGGGACTCGTACAATGAGCAGTTCTTC,CASSPSPGDSYNEQFF
TRBV7-2,NA,TRBJ1-5,NA,TGTGCCAGCAGCTTAGCGGGAGGGAGCAATCAGCCCCAGCATTTT,CASSLAGGSNQPQHF
TRBV5-1,TRBD2,TRBJ2-5,NA,TGCGCCAGCAGCTTGAGACAGACTAGCGGCCAAGAGACCCAGTACTTC,CASSLRQTSGQETQYF
TRBV14,TRBD1,TRBJ2-7,NA,TGTGCCAGCAGCCCGAGAAAGGGGGCCTTCTCCTACGAGCAGTACTTC,CASSPRKGAFSYEQYF
TRBV6-5,NA,TRBJ1-1,NA,TGTGCCAGCAGTTACGGGGGGAGAGGCAGGAACACTGAAGCTTTCTTT,CASSYGGRGRNTEAFF
TRBV2,NA,TRBJ1-5,NA,TGTGCCAGCAGTCTACAGAATAGCAATCAGCCCCAGCATTTT,CASSLQNSNQPQHF
TRBV18,NA,TRBJ2-1,once,TGTGCCAGCTCCCCCATTGCAAGGACAGCGATAAATGAGCAGTTCTTC,CASSPIARTAINEQFF
TRBV12-3/TRBV12-4,NA,TRBJ2-1,NA,TGTGCCAGCAGTGAGGGTTCAGGCCATGAGCAGTTCTTC,CASSEGSGHEQFF
TRBV12-3/TRBV12-4,NA,TRBJ2-1,NA,TGTGCCAGCACTACTAATGACCTCCCAGAGCAGTTCTTC,CASTTNDLPEQFF
TRBV4-2,NA,TRBJ2-3,once,TGTGCCAGCAGCCAAGACAATCTCATCGGAGATACGCAGTATTTT,CASSQDNLIGDTQYF
TRBV27,NA,TRBJ2-1,NA,TGTGCCAGCAGTCTCCATTTGACTAGGGCTTACAATGAGCAGTTCTTC,CASSLHLTRAYNEQFF
TRBV10-3,NA,TRBJ1-1,once,TGTGCCATCAGATTCGGGGGGGGGAACACTGAAGCTTTCTTT,CAIRFGGGNTEAFF
TRBV4-2,TRBD2,TRBJ2-3,NA,TGTGCCAGCAGCCAACTAGGCAGGACTAGCGGGGGTCCATCTAGCACAGATACGCAGTATTTT,CASSQLGRTSGGPSSTDTQYF
TRBV11-2,NA,TRBJ2-1,NA,TGTGCCAGCAGCCGCGTCGGTTCAGGGTATTCCACCAATGAGCAGTTCTTC,CASSRVGSGYSTNEQFF
TRBV6-6,NA,TRBJ2-7,once,TGTGCCAGCAGACAGACAGCGAGCTCCTACGAGCAGTACTTC,CASRQTASSYEQYF
TRBV4-1,NA,TRBJ2-2,NA,TGCGCCAGCAGCCTTCTAGATTTCGGACTCAACACCGGGGAGCTGTTTTTT,CASSLLDFGLNTGELFF
TRBV13,NA,TRBJ1-3,NA,TGTGCCAGCAGTCCTATCCAGGGGACTGGAAACACCATATATTTT,CASSPIQGTGNTIYF
TRBV9,TRBD2,TRBJ2-1,NA,TGTGCCAGCAGCGTAGGGGGACTAGCCGGGGATGAGCAGTTCTTC,CASSVGGLAGDEQFF
TRBV6-5,TRBD2,TRBJ2-3,NA,TGTGCCGGTAGGACTAGCGGGAGGGTGGATACGCAGTATTTT,CAGRTSGRVDTQYF
TRBV4-1,NA,TRBJ2-2,NA,TGCGCCAGCAGCCAAGTGTTTGGGAGTCTCGGGGAGCTGTTTTTT,CASSQVFGSLGELFF
TRBV7-2,TRBD1,TRBJ1-1,NA,TGTGCCAGCACATACCAGGACAGGGTCGAAACTGAAGCTTTCTTT,CASTYQDRVETEAFF
TRBV5-1,NA,TRBJ2-1,NA,TGCGCCAGCAGCTTGTTGATCCCTAGCTCCTACAATGAGCAGTTCTTC,CASSLLIPSSYNEQFF
TRBV5-1,NA,TRBJ2-3,few,TGCGCCAGCAGCTTGGCCGCGGGAGATACGCAGTATTTT,CASSLAAGDTQYF
TRBV6-5,TRBD1,TRBJ1-1,NA,TGTGCCTCAGGACCGGGACAGGGGCTGAACACTGAAGCTTTCTTT,CASGPGQGLNTEAFF